These 19 T cell receptor beta chains were sequenced from one sample in a study of regulatory T cells in long-lasting Graves disease. To make TCR beta libraries, researchers used iRepertoire HTBI primers and Arm-PCR of CDR3 regions. TCRdb called the multiplex PCR reads again in MiXCR, with one record for every CDR3 protein. The sample consists of fewer than 550,000 distinct CDR3 sequences, 16% of them appearing once. Time point described: newly diagnosed GD, antithyroid drugs for less than 3 months. From RNA extracted from PBMCs, the TCR library was made. These data also featured in a second study, about T cells in Graves' hyperthyroidism and ophthalmopathy.

This material consisted of peripheral blood mononuclear cells (PBMCs), taken at new diagnosis, from a patient treated with antithyroid drugs. These receptors originate from a woman aged 35-65 years with Graves disease.

This clonotype appeared many times. The chain uses TRBV7-9 and TRBJ2-1; 8 nucleotides match TRBD2. After removal of 7 bases from V and 6 bases from J, the junction contained 8 bases not matched to a gene. This CDR3 contains 14 residues. CDR1 is SEHNR and CDR2 is FQNEAQ in the germline V gene (reference sequence). The CDR3 loop is CASILSGGSNEQFF. The CDR3 DNA sequence: TGTGCCAGCATCCTAAGCGGGGGTTCCAATGAGCAGTTCTTC. Full variable domain (missing parts from reference TRBV7-9 and TRBJ2-1): DTGVSQNPRHKITKRGQNVTFRCDPISEHNRLYWYRQTLGQGPEFLTYFQNEAQLEKSRLLSDRFSAERPKGSFSTLEIQRTEQGDSAMYLCASILSGGSNEQFFGPGTRLTVL.

This clonotype was seen only a few times. The chain combines TRBV19 with TRBJ2-6, with 8 bases matching TRBD1. J gave up 2 bases and V 8 bases, and 11 bases lay outside the gene matches. This CDR3 has 17 residues. Germline assignment: CDR1 LNHDA and CDR2 SQIVND (reference sequence). This chain's CDR3 is CASLSGGTGPGANVLTF. CDR3 DNA sequence: TGTGCCAGTCTGTCAGGGGGCACAGGTCCTGGGGCCAACGTCCTGACTTTC. The complete variable domain, with remaining parts taken from reference TRBV19 and TRBJ2-6, reads DGGITQSPKYLFRKEGQNVTLSCEQNLNHDAMYWYRQDPGQGLRLIYYSQIVNDFQKGDIAEGYSVSREKKESFPLTVTSAQKNPTAFYLCASLSGGTGPGANVLTFGAGSRLTVL.

This sequence joins TRBV19 and TRBJ2-1; TRBD2 aligns across 12 bases. The germline V gene has CDR1 LNHDA and CDR2 SQIVND (reference sequence). The V gene end was trimmed by 2 bases and the J gene end by 6 bases; junction bases not matched to a gene: 2. CDR3 size: 15 residues. CDR3: CASSITSGGPNEQFF. The CDR3 DNA reads as TGTGCCAGTAGTATAACTAGCGGGGGGCCCAATGAGCAGTTCTTC.

J is TRBJ2-2 and V is TRBV28; TRBD2 is a possible D gene (5 bases). The CDR3 runs to 13 residues. Germline V gene sequence: CDR1 MDHEN, CDR2 SYDVKM. Trimming pared 8 bases from V and 1 base from J, leaving 8 bases between. The CDR3 sequence: CASVRGNTGELFF. Written as DNA, the CDR3 is TGTGCCAGCGTCCGGGGGAACACCGGGGAGCTGTTTTTT.

This clonotype occurred many times. The chain employs TRBV7-9 and TRBJ1-1; 8 bases line up with TRBD1. V lost 5 bases to trimming and J lost 1 base; unmatched junction nucleotides: 12. CDR3 size: 17 residues. The V gene's germline CDR1 is SEHNR and CDR2 FQNEAQ (reference sequence). Here the CDR3 DNA reads TGTGCCAGCAGCCCGGACAGGGTAAAGGTACAGAACACTGAAGCTTTCTTT. Translated: CASSPDRVKVQNTEAFF.

This clonotype was observed a handful of times. The chain couples TRBV6-5 to TRBJ1-3, with D unclear. V was trimmed by 2 bases and J by 2 bases, leaving 7 bases between them. The CDR3 loop spans 14 amino acids. Germline lookup yields CDR1 MNHEY and CDR2 SVGAGI. CDR3 in amino acids: CASSYRGAGNTIYF. CDR3 nucleotide sequence: TGTGCCAGCAGTTACCGGGGAGCTGGAAACACCATATATTTT.

This chain joins TRBV11-2 and TRBJ2-2; possible D gene TRBD2, 5 bases. The V gene's germline CDR1 is SGHAT and CDR2 FQNNGV. The CDR3 is made up of 17 amino acids. Trimming took 5 bases from V and 4 from J, leaving 20 bases between them. This CDR3 reads CASSPRGPPRSTGELFF. DNA for the CDR3: TGTGCCAGCAGCCCCAGAGGGCCTCCCCGGAGCACCGGGGAGCTGTTTTTT.

This clonotype was found many times. This rearrangement joins TRBV6-1 to TRBJ1-1; D unresolved. This CDR3 is built from 14 residues. The germline CDR1 and CDR2 sequences are MNHNS and SASEGT. Trimming stripped 6 bases from V and 1 base from J, with 12 bases between. The CDR3 DNA follows: TGTGCCAGCAGCCCCCAGGAGGCGAACACTGAAGCTTTCTTT. Translation: CASSPQEANTEAFF.

This clonotype was counted ten times or more. V and J are TRBV5-4 and TRBJ1-1; D is undetermined. Trimming took off 5 bases at V and 1 base at J, with 12 bases between the two ends. CDR1 and CDR2 (germline): SGHNT, YYREEE (reference sequence). The length of the CDR3 is 14 residues. The CDR3 sequence: CASRAGFTNTEAFF. Written as DNA, the CDR3 is TGTGCCAGCAGAGCAGGCTTTACGAACACTGAAGCTTTCTTT. Combining the CDR3 with reference TRBV5-4 and TRBJ1-1 gives the whole variable domain ETGVTQSPTHLIKTRGQQVTLRCSSQSGHNTVSWYQQALGQGPQFIFQYYREEENGRGNFPPRFSGLQFPNYSSELNVNALELDDSALYLCASRAGFTNTEAFFGQGTRLTVV.

In this sample, this clonotype turned up a few times. The V call is TRBV19, the J call TRBJ1-5; D is unclear. V lost 4 bases and J 9 bases, leaving 13 bases between the germline ends. Germline V gene data show CDR1 as LNHDA and CDR2 as SQIVND (reference sequence). The CDR3 loop spans 13 amino acids. The CDR3: CASSTEKIGPQHF. The DNA of the CDR3 is TGTGCCAGTAGTACCGAGAAGATAGGGCCCCAGCATTTT.

The rearrangement uses TRBV6-1 and TRBJ1-4, with D perhaps matching TRBD1 (5 bases). The germline gives CDR1 MNHNS, CDR2 SASEGT. This CDR3 spans 16 amino acids. V was pared by 6 bases and J by 7 bases, with 21 bases between. CDR3 sequence reads: CASSYIRGLGREKLFF. CDR3 nucleotides: TGTGCCAGCAGCTACATTCGGGGCCTCGGTCGTGAAAAACTGTTTTTT.

Ten or more counts support this clonotype. This chain links TRBV29-1 with TRBJ1-1; a weak D match, TRBD1 (5 bases). The CDR3 runs 11 residues. Trimming left V 8 bases short and J 6 bases short, with 13 bases between. Germline values: CDR1 SQVTM, CDR2 ANQGSEA. The CDR3 DNA is TGCAGCACTGACGGGGGGGCTGAAGCTTTCTTT. It translates to CSTDGGAEAFF.

This clonotype has a handful of counts. This chain links TRBV6-2 or TRBV6-3 with TRBJ1-4; D perhaps matches TRBD1 (5 bases). CDR3 size: 15 residues. Trimming stripped 6 bases from V and 7 bases from J, with 18 bases between. The germline V gene encodes CDR1 MNHEY and CDR2 SVGEGT. CDR3 coding DNA: TGTGCCAGCAGCTCCGGGGAAGGGGATACTGAAAAACTGTTTTTT. Translating gives CASSSGEGDTEKLFF.

V is TRBV10-2 and J is TRBJ2-7; D may be TRBD2 (5 bases). Germline V CDR1 and CDR2: WSHSY, SAAADI. The CDR3 consists of 15 residues. V gave up 2 bases and J gave up 6 bases, with 17 bases separating them. CDR3 loop: CASSEGRTGVTEQYF. CDR3 sequence (DNA): TGCGCCAGCAGTGAGGGACGGACTGGGGTCACCGAGCAGTACTTC.

This clonotype was counted ten times or more. The chain uses TRBV5-1 and TRBJ2-1; 11 nucleotides align to TRBD2. Germline V CDR1 and CDR2: SGHRS, YFSETQ. The CDR3 consists of 16 residues. J lost 8 bases, V lost 4 bases, and 11 bases had no gene match. In DNA form, the CDR3 reads TGCGCCAGCAGCAAGGTAGCGGGGGGGCCACGGGATGAGCAGTTCTTC. Translating it yields CASSKVAGGPRDEQFF.

The chain has TRBV12-3 or TRBV12-4 and TRBJ2-2; 7 nucleotides align to TRBD1. With V trimmed by 6 bases and J by 5 bases, 12 bases remained unmatched. There are 16 residues in the CDR3. For the CDR3, the DNA is TGTGCCAGCAGCTTGATCAGGACAGGTGATACCGGGGAGCTGTTTTTT. Encoded protein: CASSLIRTGDTGELFF.

The genes are TRBV5-4 and TRBJ1-1, with D maybe TRBD1 (5 bases). Germline V gene sequence: CDR1 SGHNT, CDR2 YYREEE (reference sequence). The CDR3 extends over 12 amino acids. Trimming removed 2 bases from V and 11 bases from J, with 13 bases in between. This CDR3 is CASSLSQGSAFF. CDR3 sequence (DNA): TGTGCCAGCAGCTTATCTCAGGGATCGGCTTTCTTT.

This clonotype occurred many times. The V call is TRBV10-3, the J call TRBJ1-1; 7 positions match TRBD1. This CDR3 is 16 amino acids long. CDR1 and CDR2 from the germline V gene are ENHRY and SYGVKD. Losses at the gene ends were 7 bases for V and 1 base for J; bases not matched to a gene: 12. CDR3 loop: CAITQQGLATNTEAFF. In nucleotides, the CDR3 is TGTGCCATCACGCAACAGGGGCTGGCAACGAACACTGAAGCTTTCTTT.

This clonotype was observed a few times. This chain links TRBV19 with TRBJ1-6; D may be TRBD1 (6 bases). Germline assignment: CDR1 LNHDA and CDR2 SQIVND (reference sequence). CDR3 length equals 14 residues. Trimming took 5 bases from V and 9 from J, leaving 14 bases between them. CDR3 region: CASSGADSRSPLHF. CDR3 sequence (DNA): TGTGCCAGTAGTGGCGCGGACAGTCGTTCACCCCTCCACTTT.